The 9 T cell receptor beta chains presented below share a single source sample, sequenced in a study of T-cell memory formation after mild COVID-19. One entry per CDR3 protein, called by TCRdb with MiXCR from the 5' RACE reads. The sample holds roughly 340,000 distinct CDR3 sequences; roughly 15% are singletons and the top ten take approximately 20%. The sequencing sample was made of PBMCs or a T cell subset sorted from them (not recorded which). The source is a man younger than 35 who had mild COVID-19 (a few samples of this study predate the infection). Cell type and time point are not known.

The chain carries TRBV6-2 or TRBV6-3 and TRBJ2-3; tentatively, D is TRBD1 (5 bases). Germline CDR1 MNHEY, CDR2 SVGEGT. The CDR3 has 13 residues. V was clipped by 5 bases and J by 2 bases, with 8 bases between them. The CDR3 nucleotides are TGTGCCAGCAGTAGGGGATCCACAGATACGCAGTATTTT. As protein: CASSRGSTDTQYF.

This clonotype was seen a few times. This chain uses TRBV7-2 with TRBJ2-5; TRBD1 might be the D (6 bases). The CDR3 is 12 residues long. The germline V gene has CDR1 SGHTA and CDR2 FQGNSA. Trimming cost V 5 bases and J 3 bases, with 7 bases left between them. In nucleotides, the CDR3 is TGTGCCAGCAGCAAGGGGGAAGAGACCCAGTACTTC. It yields the protein CASSKGEETQYF.

The genes are TRBV7-2 and TRBJ2-5, with D maybe TRBD2 (6 bases). Germline V gives CDR1 SGHTA, CDR2 FQGNSA. V lost 2 bases, J lost 8 bases, and 12 bases lay in between. The CDR3 is 13 amino acids. The CDR3 bases are TGTGCCAGCAGCTTACTCCCAGCGGGTACCCAGTACTTC. It encodes CASSLLPAGTQYF.

This clonotype was detected only a few times. The V and J genes are TRBV4-3 and TRBJ2-3; D gene ambiguous. V was cut by 3 bases and J by 2 bases, with 15 bases left in between. Germline loops: CDR1 LGHNA, CDR2 YSLEER. This CDR3 has 16 residues. CDR3 in amino acids: CASSHKPAYNTDTQYF. CDR3 in DNA: TGCGCCAGCAGCCACAAACCCGCCTACAACACAGATACGCAGTATTTT.

This clonotype was observed a few times. V usage is TRBV5-1 and J usage is TRBJ2-7; 9 bases fit TRBD1. Per the germline V gene, CDR1 is SGHRS and CDR2 is YFSETQ. Unmatched junction bases numbered 8, after V lost 5 bases and J lost 5 bases. This CDR3 contains 14 residues. CDR3: CASSIGTGNHEQYF. CDR3 nucleotide sequence: TGCGCCAGCAGTATAGGGACAGGGAACCACGAGCAGTACTTC.

The chain uses TRBV7-7 and TRBJ2-5, with 9 bases lining up with TRBD1. Germline loops: CDR1 SSHAT, CDR2 FNYEAQ (reference sequence). The junction had 6 bases not matched to a gene; V was cut back by 2 bases and J by 2 bases. The length of the CDR3 is 16 residues. The CDR3 loop is CASSLRLGQGQETQYF. The CDR3, as DNA: TGTGCCAGCAGCTTAAGGTTGGGACAGGGACAAGAGACCCAGTACTTC.

This clonotype was found many times. The V and J genes are TRBV6-5 and TRBJ2-5, with D uncertain. V was cut by 1 base and J by 5 bases, with 2 bases left in between. The CDR3 consists of 11 residues. Germline CDR1 reads MNHEY; CDR2 reads SVGAGI. The CDR3 DNA follows: TGTGCCAGCAGTTACTTCGAGACCCAGTACTTC. It codes for CASSYFETQYF.

The chain couples TRBV4-3 to TRBJ2-6, with no clear D. V was cut by 0 bases and J by 0 bases, with 6 bases left in between. This CDR3 spans 16 amino acids. Germline V lookup: CDR1 LGHNA, CDR2 YSLEER. The chain's CDR3 is CASSQDRNSGANVLTF. The CDR3 DNA reads as TGCGCCAGCAGCCAAGATAGGAACTCTGGGGCCAACGTCCTGACTTTC.

CDR3 protein: CASRQGLGEQYF. The CDR3 bases are TGTGCCAGCAGACAGGGATTAGGGGAGCAGTACTTC. V usage is TRBV7-2 and J usage is TRBJ2-7, with D tentatively TRBD1 (6 bases). This CDR3 has 12 residues. From germline, CDR1 is SGHTA and CDR2 FQGNSA. Trimming shortened V by 6 bases and J by 7 bases, and 13 bases separated the two germline ends.